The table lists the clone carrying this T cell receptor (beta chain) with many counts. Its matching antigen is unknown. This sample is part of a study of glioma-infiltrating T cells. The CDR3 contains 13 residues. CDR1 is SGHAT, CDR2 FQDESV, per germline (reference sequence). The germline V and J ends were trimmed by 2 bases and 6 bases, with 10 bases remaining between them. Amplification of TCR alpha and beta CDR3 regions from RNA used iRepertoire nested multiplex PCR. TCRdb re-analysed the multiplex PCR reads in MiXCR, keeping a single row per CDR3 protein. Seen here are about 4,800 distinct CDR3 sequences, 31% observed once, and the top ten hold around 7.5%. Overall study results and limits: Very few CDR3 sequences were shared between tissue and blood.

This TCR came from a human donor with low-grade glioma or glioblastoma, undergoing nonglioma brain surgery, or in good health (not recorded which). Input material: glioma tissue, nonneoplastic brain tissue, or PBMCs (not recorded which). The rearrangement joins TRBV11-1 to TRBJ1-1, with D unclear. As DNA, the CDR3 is TGTGCCAGCAGCTTAAGTATGTTCGCTGAAGCTTTCTTT. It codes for CASSLSMFAEAFF.